This T cell receptor (beta chain) was retrieved from a study of radiotherapy plus CTLA-4 blockade in lung cancer. Overall study context: Objective responses were observed in about 17% of patients, and disease control was achieved by over 30%.

Study-level results: Per reports, early blood T cell clone dynamics, plus interferon-beta, forecast response most strongly.

As concerns this clone: Its target is unknown.

Trimming removed 2 bases at V and 8 bases at J, with 13 bases between. Germline V lookup: CDR1 MNHNS, CDR2 SASEGT. The CDR3 is made up of 14 amino acids. The method was immunoSEQ multiplex PCR; TCRdb's version includes in-frame clones alone and lacks a portion of them. The sample contains 95,000 to 150,000 clones, around 90% of which appear only once. The J gene is TRBJ2-1, the V gene TRBV6-1; D ambiguous. The sequencing here drew on peripheral blood, taken from a patient treated with radiotherapy plus ipilimumab. This TCR came from a human donor with non-small cell lung cancer that progressed on radiotherapy plus ipilimumab. CDR3 coding DNA: TGTGCCAGCAGTGAACCTGTGTGGGTATATGAGCAGTTCTTC. Amino acids: CASSEPVWVYEQFF.